This T cell receptor beta chain was obtained from a study of cytomegalovirus exposure and HLA in healthy donors. Germline assignment: CDR1 SGHRS and CDR2 YFSETQ. CDR3 length equals 16 residues. J was trimmed by 2 bases and V by 1 base; bases with no gene match: 7. This PCR relied on a set of 60 Vbeta primers and 13 Jbeta primers. Method: immunoSEQ multiplex PCR; TCRdb's copy keeps in-frame clones and lacks some. The table includes 200,000 or so clones, 82% detected once. The chain combines TRBV5-1 with TRBJ2-3; 7 bases agree with TRBD2. The receptor was isolated from a boy aged 2 to 10 in good health and CMV-seronegative. Sequenced sample: PBMCs. CDR3 bases: TGCGCCAGCAGCTTGCCGATGGGGGGGTTCACAGATACGCAGTATTTT. Translating gives CASSLPMGGFTDTQYF.